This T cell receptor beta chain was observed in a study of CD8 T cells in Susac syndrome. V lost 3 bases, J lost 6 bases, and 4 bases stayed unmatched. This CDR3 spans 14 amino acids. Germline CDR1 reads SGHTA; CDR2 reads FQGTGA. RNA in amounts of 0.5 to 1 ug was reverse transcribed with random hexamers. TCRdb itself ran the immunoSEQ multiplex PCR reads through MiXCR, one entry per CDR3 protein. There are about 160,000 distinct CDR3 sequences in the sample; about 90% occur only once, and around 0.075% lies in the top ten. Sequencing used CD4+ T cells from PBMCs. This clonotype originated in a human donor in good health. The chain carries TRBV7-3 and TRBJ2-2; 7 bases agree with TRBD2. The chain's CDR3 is CASSFTAGAGELFF. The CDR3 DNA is TGTGCCAGCAGCTTTACCGCGGGAGCCGGGGAGCTGTTTTTT.